This T cell receptor (beta chain) was recorded in a study of blood T cell repertoires in COVID-19. Study-wide background: There were acute and convalescent COVID-19 samples, and they came from the United States, Italy and Spain. Nucleic acid was either cDNA or gDNA, and it came from T cells, B-cell-depleted T cells, or PBMCs.

This clone has just a few counts. Germline CDR1 MNHNY, CDR2 SVGAGI (reference sequence). The CDR3 has 14 amino acids. Trimming at V came to 11 bases and at J to 2 bases, leaving 12 bases not matched to a gene. Original handling: Researchers report that nucleated cell counts were estimated from reference gene primer amplification. Some clones are missing from TCRdb's copy, which holds only in-frame ones; the method was immunoSEQ multiplex PCR. The V and J calls and clone size were taken over from that table, and D and trimming were inferred from the DNA. The data contain over 200,000 clones, 86% of them seen just once; the ten biggest clones take up approximately 9.8%.

The sequenced sample consisted of peripheral blood. J is TRBJ2-7 and V is TRBV6-6; 7 bases map to TRBD1. This receptor was identified in a man aged 40-50 years who had recovered from COVID-19. The CDR3 nucleotides read TGTGCCGGCGCAGAACCGGGACAGACCTACGAGCAGTACTTC. Protein product: CAGAEPGQTYEQYF.